The 20 T cell receptor beta chains below come from one sample, sequenced in a study of identical twins. TCRdb ran MiXCR on the 5' RACE reads and lists one entry per CDR3 protein. This sample has a few hundred thousand distinct CDR3 sequences; roughly 9% occur once, and the top ten carry more than 8%. Source material: naive T cells sorted from blood. These receptor sequences come from a woman in her 50s in good health.

The CDR3 DNA reads TGTGCAAGTCGCTTAGTGGGGGGCTACACCTTC. It codes for CASRLVGGYTF. The chain joins TRBV12-2 to TRBJ1-2. TRBV12-2 is given as a pseudogene. The CDR3 is 11 amino acids.

This clonotype was observed at least ten times. V gene TRBV12-3 or TRBV12-4 combines with J gene TRBJ2-1; TRBD2 matches at 14 bases. Germline trimming cut 3 bases from V and 12 bases from J; bases unmatched to any gene: 10. The CDR3 extends over 16 amino acids. CDR3 sequence (DNA): TGTGCCAGCAGTTTCTCGAGACTAGCGGGAGGGGTGGTGCAGTTCTTC. It is translated as CASSFSRLAGGVVQFF.

The sample holds many counts of this clonotype. This chain connects TRBV12-3 or TRBV12-4 to TRBJ1-2; unclear D gene. The CDR3 loop spans 12 amino acids. The V and J ends lost 7 bases and 4 bases respectively, with 10 bases between them. The CDR3 DNA is TGTGCCAGCACTCTGGGGAGCTATGGCTACACCTTC. Residues: CASTLGSYGYTF.

The chain links TRBV5-1 to TRBJ2-3, with TRBD2 matching 9 bases. CDR1 is SGHRS, CDR2 YFSETQ, per germline. V lost 7 bases, J lost 6 bases, and 6 bases stayed unmatched. CDR3 length equals 13 residues. CDR3 amino acids: CASRIAGVDTQYF. The CDR3 nucleotides are TGCGCCAGCCGAATAGCGGGAGTGGATACGCAGTATTTT.

The chain links TRBV18 to TRBJ2-1; 9 bases line up with TRBD2. Germline CDR1 is KGHSH and CDR2 is LQKENI. Germline trimming cut 3 bases from V and 10 bases from J; bases unmatched to any gene: 7. CDR3 length equals 14 residues. DNA for the CDR3: TGTGCCAGCTCACCGAATAGCGGGAGTCTAGAGCAGTTCTTC. It is translated as CASSPNSGSLEQFF.

The sample holds many counts of this clonotype. The V and J genes are TRBV4-1 and TRBJ2-7; D possibly corresponds to TRBD2 (7 bases). Trimming stripped 2 bases from V and 7 bases from J, with 15 bases between. Germline CDR1 MGHRA, CDR2 YSYEKL. The CDR3 is 14 amino acids. CDR3 bases: TGCGCCAGCAGCCAAAAGACGGGGGGCCTGGAGCAGTACTTC. Translated: CASSQKTGGLEQYF.

This clonotype was seen ten or more times. The chain couples TRBV5-1 to TRBJ1-4, with D possibly TRBD1 on 6 matching bases. This CDR3 is built from 15 residues. The V gene lost 5 bases and the J gene lost 9 bases, with 20 bases spanning the gap. Germline-derived CDR1 and CDR2 are SGHRS and YFSETQ. This CDR3 reads CASSQFSGTLKKLFF. CDR3 in DNA: TGCGCCAGCAGTCAGTTTTCCGGGACACTGAAAAAACTGTTTTTT.

The rearrangement joins TRBV5-1 to TRBJ2-5; D unclear. Germline assignment: CDR1 SGHRS and CDR2 YFSETQ. CDR3 length equals 14 residues. V lost 0 bases to trimming and J lost 0 bases, with 6 bases between them. In DNA, the CDR3 is TGCGCCAGCAGCTTGGCGGAGTACCAAGAGACCCAGTACTTC. It encodes CASSLAEYQETQYF.

This clonotype was recorded many times. The J gene is TRBJ2-1, the V gene TRBV7-3; D not resolved. The CDR3 has 12 residues. The V and J ends lost 5 bases and 13 bases respectively, with 15 bases between them. In germline, CDR1 is SGHTA, CDR2 FQGTGA. The CDR3 reads CASSQFGLDQFF. The CDR3 nucleotides are TGTGCCAGCAGCCAGTTTGGTCTAGACCAGTTCTTC.

This clonotype was counted only a few times. The chain couples TRBV5-1 to TRBJ2-5; no firm D call. V was shortened by 0 bases and J by 4 bases, with 7 bases between the two germline ends. Germline V gene sequence: CDR1 SGHRS, CDR2 YFSETQ. This CDR3 region has 13 residues. The CDR3 region is CASSLEQLETQYF. For the CDR3, the DNA is TGCGCCAGCAGCTTGGAACAGCTAGAGACCCAGTACTTC.

This clonotype was seen repeatedly, ten times or more. The gene calls are TRBV5-1 and TRBJ2-7; D remains unclear. The CDR3 is 14 residues long. V was shortened by 9 bases and J by 1 base, with 17 bases between the two germline ends. CDR1 and CDR2 (germline): SGHRS, YFSETQ. The CDR3 bases are TGCGCCATCGAGACGGTGCTGATGTCCTACGAGCAGTACGTC. Translated: CAIETVLMSYEQYV.

The chain employs TRBV20-1 and TRBJ2-7, with 9 bases aligning to TRBD2. The CDR3 is made up of 15 amino acids. With V trimmed by 0 bases and J by 2 bases, 5 bases remained unmatched. From germline, CDR1 is DFQATT and CDR2 SNEGSKA (reference sequence). The CDR3 loop is CSARDVLAGPYEQYV. As DNA, the CDR3 is TGCAGTGCTAGAGATGTACTAGCGGGCCCCTACGAGCAGTACGTC.

This clonotype was seen a few times. V usage is TRBV20-1 and J usage is TRBJ2-2; the match to TRBD2 covers 7 bases. From germline, CDR1 is DFQATT and CDR2 SNEGSKA (reference sequence). The CDR3 length is 13 residues. The CDR3 bases are TGCAGGCCGAGGGACTATAACACCGGGGAGCTGTTTTTT. Its protein is CRPRDYNTGELFF.

This clonotype was counted at least ten times. The genes are TRBV27 and TRBJ1-5; D might be TRBD1 (5 bases). Trimming pared 5 bases from V and 5 bases from J, leaving 7 bases between. The germline V gene has CDR1 MNHEY and CDR2 SMNVEV (reference sequence). This CDR3 region has 12 residues. CDR3 loop: CASSEGDQPQHF. The CDR3 coding sequence is TGTGCCAGCAGTGAAGGGGATCAGCCCCAGCATTTT.

Ten or more counts support this clonotype. This chain joins TRBV11-2 and TRBJ2-7; the D gene is possibly TRBD1 (6 bases). Per germline, CDR1 SGHAT and CDR2 FQNNGV. V was shortened by 4 bases and J by 9 bases, with 13 bases between the two germline ends. This CDR3 is 12 amino acids long. CDR3 loop: CASSSLQGWQYF. The CDR3, as DNA: TGTGCCAGCAGCTCGCTCCAGGGGTGGCAGTACTTC.

In its sample, this clonotype was seen a few times. The V call is TRBV29-1, the J call TRBJ2-5; D not certain. Germline V CDR1 and CDR2: SQVTM, ANQGSEA. Trimming removed 0 bases from V and 4 bases from J, with 9 bases in between. The CDR3 covers 13 residues. CDR3 residues: CSVEEASGETQYF. The CDR3 DNA reads TGCAGCGTTGAAGAGGCTTCGGGAGAGACCCAGTACTTC.

This clonotype was counted ten times or more. V is TRBV11-3 and J is TRBJ2-2; 7 nucleotides line up with TRBD2. CDR1 is SGHNT and CDR2 is YENEEA in the germline V gene. The V segment lost 5 bases and the J segment 3 bases; nucleotides outside the gene matches: 6. The CDR3 spans 15 residues. CDR3 DNA sequence: TGTGCCAGCAGCCCAACTAGCGCCGACACCGGGGAGCTGTTTTTT. It yields the protein CASSPTSADTGELFF.

This clonotype has only a few counts. The V gene is TRBV5-1, the J gene TRBJ1-3; D is possibly TRBD1 (5 bases). This CDR3 comprises 14 residues. V was clipped by 0 bases and J by 5 bases, with 9 bases between them. Per germline, CDR1 SGHRS and CDR2 YFSETQ. The CDR3 loop is CASSLGTSRNTIYF. The DNA of the CDR3 is TGCGCCAGCAGCTTGGGGACATCAAGAAACACCATATATTTT.

V usage is TRBV6-5 and J usage is TRBJ1-6, with 10 positions matching TRBD1. Looked up from germline, CDR1 is MNHEY and CDR2 is SVGAGI. The CDR3 runs 18 residues. Trimming removed 6 bases from V and 0 bases from J; junction bases left unmatched: 8. The CDR3 bases are TGTGCCAGCAGCCACCGACAGGGGGCTGGCTCCTATAATTCACCCCTCCACTTT. Translation: CASSHRQGAGSYNSPLHF.

This clonotype was seen ten or more times. As DNA, the CDR3 is TGCGCCAGCAGCCGTGACGGACTAGCGGGACGCACAGATACGCAGTATTTT. This encodes CASSRDGLAGRTDTQYF. The V gene is TRBV5-1, the J gene TRBJ2-3; 12 positions agree with TRBD2. After removal of 4 bases from V and 1 base from J, the junction contained 7 bases not matched to a gene. This CDR3 comprises 17 residues. Germline V lookup: CDR1 SGHRS, CDR2 YFSETQ. The full variable domain, with the rest looked up from reference TRBV5-1 and TRBJ2-3, is KAGVTQTPRYLIKTRGQQVTLSCSPISGHRSVSWYQQTPGQGLQFLFEYFSETQRNKGNFPGRFSGRQFSNSRSEMNVSTLELGDSALYLCASSRDGLAGRTDTQYFGPGTRLTVL.